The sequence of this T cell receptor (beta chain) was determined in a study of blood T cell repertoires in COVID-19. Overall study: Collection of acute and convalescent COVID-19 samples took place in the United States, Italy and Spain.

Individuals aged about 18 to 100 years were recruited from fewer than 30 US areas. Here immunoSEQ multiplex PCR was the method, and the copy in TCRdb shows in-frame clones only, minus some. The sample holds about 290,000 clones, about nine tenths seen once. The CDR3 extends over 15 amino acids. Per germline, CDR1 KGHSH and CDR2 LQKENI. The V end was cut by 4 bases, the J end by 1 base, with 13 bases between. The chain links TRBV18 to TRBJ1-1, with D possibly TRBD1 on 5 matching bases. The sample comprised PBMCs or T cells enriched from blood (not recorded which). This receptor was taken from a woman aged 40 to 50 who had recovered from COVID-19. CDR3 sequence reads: CASSQSGVGNTEAFF. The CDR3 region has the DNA TGTGCCAGCTCACAGTCGGGGGTCGGGAACACTGAAGCTTTCTTT.